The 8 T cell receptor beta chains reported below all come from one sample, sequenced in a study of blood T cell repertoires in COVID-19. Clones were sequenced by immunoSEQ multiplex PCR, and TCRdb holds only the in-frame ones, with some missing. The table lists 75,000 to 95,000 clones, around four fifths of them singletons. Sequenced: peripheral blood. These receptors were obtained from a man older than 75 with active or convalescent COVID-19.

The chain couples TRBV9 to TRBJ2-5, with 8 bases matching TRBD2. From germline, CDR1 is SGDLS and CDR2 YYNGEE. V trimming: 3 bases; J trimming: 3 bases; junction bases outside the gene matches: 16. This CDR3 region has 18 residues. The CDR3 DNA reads TGTGCCAGCAGCGGCTCGGGACTAGGGGCCGAAGGGAAAGAGACCCAGTACTTC. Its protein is CASSGSGLGAEGKETQYF. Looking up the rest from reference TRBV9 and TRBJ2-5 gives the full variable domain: DSGVTQTPKHLITATGQRVTLRCSPRSGDLSVYWYQQSLDQGLQFLIQYYNGEERAKGNILERFSAQQFPDLHSELNLSSLELGDSALYFCASSGSGLGAEGKETQYFGPGTRLLVL.

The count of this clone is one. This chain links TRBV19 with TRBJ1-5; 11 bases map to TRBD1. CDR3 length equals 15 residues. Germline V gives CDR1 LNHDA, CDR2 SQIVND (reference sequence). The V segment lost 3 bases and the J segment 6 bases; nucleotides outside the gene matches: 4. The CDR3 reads CASSIPGTGGQPQHF. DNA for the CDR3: TGTGCCAGTAGTATTCCCGGGACAGGGGGTCAGCCCCAGCATTTT.

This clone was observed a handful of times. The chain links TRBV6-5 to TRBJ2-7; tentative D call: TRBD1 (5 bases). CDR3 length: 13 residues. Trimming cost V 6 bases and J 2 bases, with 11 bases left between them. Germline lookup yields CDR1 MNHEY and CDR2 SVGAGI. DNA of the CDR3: TGTGCCAGCAGCGAGACAGTAGCCTACGAGCAGTACGTC. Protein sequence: CASSETVAYEQYV.

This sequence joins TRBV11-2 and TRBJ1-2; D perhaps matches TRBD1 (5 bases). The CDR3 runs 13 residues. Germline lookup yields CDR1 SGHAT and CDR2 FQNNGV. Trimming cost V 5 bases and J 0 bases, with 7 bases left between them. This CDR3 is CASSKGSNYGYTF. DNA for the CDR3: TGTGCCAGCAGCAAGGGGTCTAACTATGGCTACACCTTC.

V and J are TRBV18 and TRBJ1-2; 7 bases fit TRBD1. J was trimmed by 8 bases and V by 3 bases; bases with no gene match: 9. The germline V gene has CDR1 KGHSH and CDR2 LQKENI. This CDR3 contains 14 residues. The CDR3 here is CASSPSSTGLGYTF. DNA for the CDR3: TGTGCCAGCTCACCGTCTTCGACAGGGTTGGGCTACACCTTC.

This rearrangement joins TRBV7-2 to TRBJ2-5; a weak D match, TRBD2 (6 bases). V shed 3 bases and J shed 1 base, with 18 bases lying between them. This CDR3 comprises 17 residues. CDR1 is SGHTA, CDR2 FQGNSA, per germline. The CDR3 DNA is TGTGCCAGCAGCTTGGTAGGGGCGGGGAGCCTCCAAGAGACCCAGTACTTC. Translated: CASSLVGAGSLQETQYF.

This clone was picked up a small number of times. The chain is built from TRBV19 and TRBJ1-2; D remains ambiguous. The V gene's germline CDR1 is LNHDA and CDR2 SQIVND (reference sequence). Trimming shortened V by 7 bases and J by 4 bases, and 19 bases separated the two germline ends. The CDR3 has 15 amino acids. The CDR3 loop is CASKVGGQVAYGYTF. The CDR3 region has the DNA TGTGCCAGTAAGGTTGGCGGGCAGGTCGCCTATGGCTACACCTTC.

The CDR3, as DNA: TGCGCCAGCAGCTTGGAGGCCAGGATAGGCACAGATACGCAGTATTTT. Its protein is CASSLEARIGTDTQYF. The chain employs TRBV5-1 and TRBJ2-3; D remains ambiguous. Germline V gene lookup returns CDR1 SGHRS and CDR2 YFSETQ. CDR3 size: 16 residues. The V and J ends lost 0 bases and 1 base respectively, with 12 bases between them. Combining the CDR3 with reference TRBV5-1 and TRBJ2-3 gives the whole variable domain KAGVTQTPRYLIKTRGQQVTLSCSPISGHRSVSWYQQTPGQGLQFLFEYFSETQRNKGNFPGRFSGRQFSNSRSEMNVSTLELGDSALYLCASSLEARIGTDTQYFGPGTRLTVL.